Listed here are 25 T cell receptor beta chains from one sample, sequenced in a study of blood T cell repertoires in COVID-19. Profiled with immunoSEQ multiplex PCR; TCRdb holds only in-frame clones, not every one. Of 150,000 to 200,000 clones listed, 78% are singletons. Sequenced sample: PBMCs or T cells enriched from blood (not recorded which). Every receptor here comes from a woman in her forties or fifties who had recovered from COVID-19.

This clone was observed a single time. The genes are TRBV28 and TRBJ1-5, with D possibly matching TRBD1 (5 bases). The germline gives CDR1 MDHEN, CDR2 SYDVKM. The CDR3 consists of 14 residues. Trimming left V 8 bases short and J 0 bases short, with 11 bases between. Here the CDR3 reads CASGGGHSNQPQHF. For the CDR3, the DNA is TGTGCCAGCGGGGGGGGTCATAGCAATCAGCCCCAGCATTTT.

The chain couples TRBV7-9 to TRBJ1-2; 7 bases are a match to TRBD1. Losses at the gene ends were 3 bases for V and 4 bases for J; bases not matched to a gene: 5. Germline CDR1 is SEHNR and CDR2 is FQNEAQ (reference sequence). The CDR3 is made up of 14 amino acids. The CDR3 protein is CASSFGQGVYGYTF. DNA of the CDR3: TGTGCCAGCAGCTTCGGGCAGGGGGTCTATGGCTACACCTTC.

The chain carries TRBV27 and TRBJ2-1, with D uncertain. Germline lookup yields CDR1 MNHEY and CDR2 SMNVEV (reference sequence). This CDR3 spans 14 amino acids. V lost 4 bases to trimming and J lost 4 bases, with 11 bases between them. Here the CDR3 reads CASSSSVRYNEQFF. The DNA of the CDR3 is TGTGCCAGCAGTTCCAGCGTCCGATACAATGAGCAGTTCTTC.

This clone came up a few times. The J gene is TRBJ2-1, the V gene TRBV28, with 9 positions matching TRBD2. The CDR3 is 15 amino acids. CDR1 and CDR2 (germline): MDHEN, SYDVKM. With V trimmed by 10 bases and J by 4 bases, 11 bases remained unmatched. The CDR3 is CATLDRREGYNEQFF. CDR3 DNA sequence: TGTGCCACCCTCGACCGGCGGGAGGGTTACAATGAGCAGTTCTTC. Based on the CDR3 plus reference TRBV28 and TRBJ2-1, the full variable domain is DVKVTQSSRYLVKRTGEKVFLECVQDMDHENMFWYRQDPGLGLRLIYFSYDVKMKEKGDIPEGYSVSREKKERFSLILESASTNQTSMYLCATLDRREGYNEQFFGPGTRLTVL.

The chain has TRBV19 and TRBJ1-2; 10 bases align to TRBD1. Losses at the gene ends were 6 bases for V and 1 base for J; bases not matched to a gene: 8. The CDR3 totals 16 residues. Germline loops: CDR1 LNHDA, CDR2 SQIVND (reference sequence). The CDR3 reads CASSSYGQGDNYGYTF. The CDR3 region has the DNA TGTGCCAGTAGCTCTTACGGACAGGGGGATAACTATGGCTACACCTTC.

This clone was observed a few times. J is TRBJ2-7 and V is TRBV6-5, with 10 bases lining up with TRBD1. Germline lookup yields CDR1 MNHEY and CDR2 SVGAGI. This CDR3 comprises 15 residues. With 6 bases clipped from V and 4 bases from J, the junction kept 9 bases outside the gene matches. The CDR3 reads CASRDPTGGNYEQYF. CDR3 bases: TGTGCCAGCAGAGATCCGACAGGGGGCAATTACGAGCAGTACTTC.

The chain uses TRBV5-4 and TRBJ2-3; D gene unclear. The CDR3 spans 14 residues. Germline V gene sequence: CDR1 SGHNT, CDR2 YYREEE (reference sequence). Trimming removed 7 bases at V and 5 bases at J, with 17 bases between. The CDR3 DNA reads as TGTGCCAGCTCCCCCCCGGCAGGTAGAGATACGCAGTATTTT. Translating it yields CASSPPAGRDTQYF. Full variable domain (outside the CDR3, taken from reference TRBV5-4 and TRBJ2-3): ETGVTQSPTHLIKTRGQQVTLRCSSQSGHNTVSWYQQALGQGPQFIFQYYREEENGRGNFPPRFSGLQFPNYSSELNVNALELDDSALYLCASSPPAGRDTQYFGPGTRLTVL.

The chain recombines TRBV4-3 with TRBJ2-3; possibly TRBD2 for D (6 bases). Germline CDR1 reads LGHNA; CDR2 reads YSLEER. The CDR3 length is 15 residues. Between the trimmed V and J ends, which lost 1 base and 4 bases, there was a span of 12 bases. The CDR3 nucleotides read TGCGCCAGCAGCCAAGGGACGGGGGAACCAGATACGCAGTATTTT. It encodes CASSQGTGEPDTQYF.

The chain links TRBV12-3 or TRBV12-4 to TRBJ2-1; a weak D match, TRBD2 (6 bases). V lost 7 bases and J lost 6, with 13 bases in between. The CDR3 is 13 residues long. The CDR3 sequence: CASTTGESNEQFF. Written as DNA, the CDR3 is TGTGCCAGCACTACGGGAGAAAGCAATGAGCAGTTCTTC.

As DNA, the CDR3 is TGTGCCAGCAGCTTGCCCGGACTAGCGGGAGCTCACGAGCAGTACTTC. This gives the protein CASSLPGLAGAHEQYF. The rearrangement joins TRBV5-6 to TRBJ2-7, with 13 bases aligning to TRBD2. The V gene end was trimmed by 1 base and the J gene end by 5 bases; junction bases not matched to a gene: 6. The germline gives CDR1 SGHDT, CDR2 YYEEEE. The CDR3 is made up of 16 amino acids. The full variable domain, completed using reference TRBV5-6 and TRBJ2-7, is DAGVTQSPTHLIKTRGQQVTLRCSPKSGHDTVSWYQQALGQGPQFIFQYYEEEERQRGNFPDRFSGHQFPNYSSELNVNALLLGDSALYLCASSLPGLAGAHEQYFGPGTRLTVT.

This chain links TRBV6-2 or TRBV6-3 with TRBJ2-7, with 8 bases that match TRBD1. There are 14 residues in the CDR3. Germline CDR1 reads MNHEY; CDR2 reads SVGEGT. V trimming: 2 bases; J trimming: 3 bases; junction bases outside the gene matches: 3. The CDR3 nucleotides read TGTGCCAGCAGTTACGACGGACAGGGCTACGAGCAGTACTTC. This gives the protein CASSYDGQGYEQYF.

The genes are TRBV11-2 and TRBJ1-1, with TRBD1 identical over 9 bases. CDR1 and CDR2 (germline): SGHAT, FQNNGV. The CDR3 consists of 16 residues. V was pared by 1 base and J by 5 bases, with 8 bases of the junction left unmatched. The CDR3 region is CASSLGGQGRGTEAFF. Written as DNA, the CDR3 is TGTGCCAGCAGCTTAGGGGGACAGGGACGAGGAACTGAAGCTTTCTTT.

The gene calls are TRBV3-1 (or the pseudogene TRBV3-2) and TRBJ1-1; TRBD1 agrees at 9 bases. V gave up 4 bases and J gave up 4 bases; unmatched junction bases: 4. CDR3 size: 14 residues. Germline V lookup: CDR1 LGHDT, CDR2 YNNKEL (reference sequence). CDR3 sequence (DNA): TGTGCCAGCAGCCTTGGGACAGGGCCCACTGAAGCTTTCTTT. This gives the protein CASSLGTGPTEAFF.

This clone was seen once. The rearrangement joins TRBV6-1 to TRBJ2-2; TRBD2 agrees at 10 bases. CDR3 length: 18 residues. Germline assignment: CDR1 MNHNS and CDR2 SASEGT. J lost 4 bases, V lost 4 bases, and 12 bases had no gene match. The CDR3 bases are TGTGCCAGCAGTGCCTCTAGCGGGAGTGTAATTGGCACCGGGGAGCTGTTTTTT. Translation: CASSASSGSVIGTGELFF.

The chain carries TRBV28 and TRBJ1-5, with 9 bases matching TRBD1. Germline CDR1 and CDR2: MDHEN and SYDVKM. This CDR3 has 15 residues. After removal of 9 bases from V and 4 bases from J, the junction contained 10 bases not matched to a gene. CDR3 protein: CASILGTGRNQPQHF. DNA of the CDR3: TGTGCCAGTATACTCGGGACAGGGCGAAATCAGCCCCAGCATTTT.

The chain carries TRBV5-1 and TRBJ1-2; D is unresolved. Germline CDR1 SGHRS, CDR2 YFSETQ. This CDR3 has 16 residues. V was shortened by 1 base and J by 2 bases, with 15 bases between the two germline ends. As DNA, the CDR3 is TGCGCCAGCAGCTTGCTATCCGGGTCTCGCAACTATGGCTACACCTTC. Translated, it gives CASSLLSGSRNYGYTF.

By share, this clone ranks as medium-sized. The V call is TRBV3-1 (or the pseudogene TRBV3-2), the J call TRBJ1-6; D remains ambiguous. This CDR3 is 13 amino acids long. V was cut by 0 bases and J by 16 bases, with 13 bases left in between. The germline V gene encodes CDR1 LGHDT and CDR2 YNNKEL (reference sequence). The CDR3 loop is CASSQDYGKRLHF. The CDR3 nucleotides read TGTGCCAGCAGCCAAGACTACGGTAAAAGACTCCACTTT.

DNA for the CDR3: TGTGCCAGCAGCCAAGGAGAAAGAGATAATTCACCCCTCCACTTT. It yields the protein CASSQGERDNSPLHF. The chain joins TRBV7-9 to TRBJ1-6; no definite D call. Looked up from germline, CDR1 is SEHNR and CDR2 is FQNEAQ (reference sequence). V was trimmed by 5 bases and J by 5 bases, leaving 13 bases between them. This CDR3 has 15 residues.

The rearrangement uses TRBV3-1 (or the pseudogene TRBV3-2) and TRBJ1-3; D is uncertain. The CDR3 loop spans 12 amino acids. Trimming left V 3 bases short and J 11 bases short, with 11 bases between. Germline-derived CDR1 and CDR2 are LGHDT and YNNKEL (reference sequence). CDR3 in amino acids: CASSHRSPPIYF. The CDR3 region has the DNA TGTGCCAGCAGCCACCGGTCCCCCCCCATATATTTT.

This clone came up once. This chain joins TRBV7-2 and TRBJ2-3; no clear D. The CDR3 is 14 amino acids. Trimming left V 5 bases short and J 0 bases short, with 9 bases between. Germline CDR1 SGHTA, CDR2 FQGNSA. CDR3 in amino acids: CASSPASSTDTQYF. The CDR3 DNA reads as TGTGCCAGCAGCCCAGCGTCTAGCACAGATACGCAGTATTTT.

As regards this clone: The sample holds other DNA sequences that translate to the same CDR3. The chain is built from TRBV7-2 and TRBJ1-6; no reliable D call. In germline, CDR1 is SGHTA, CDR2 FQGNSA. V was cut by 1 base and J by 6 bases, with 7 bases left in between. This CDR3 has 14 residues. The CDR3 loop reads CASSLGRGNSPLHF. The CDR3 nucleotides read TGTGCCAGCAGCTTAGGACGGGGTAATTCACCCCTCCACTTT.

The chain couples TRBV5-4 to TRBJ2-3; TRBD1 matches at 10 bases. The V gene end was trimmed by 3 bases and the J gene end by 2 bases; junction bases not matched to a gene: 3. The germline CDR1 and CDR2 sequences are SGHNT and YYREEE (reference sequence). CDR3 size: 15 residues. The CDR3 DNA reads as TGTGCCAGCAGCTCAGGACAGGGGGTCACAGATACGCAGTATTTT. This encodes CASSSGQGVTDTQYF.

The gene calls are TRBV7-9 and TRBJ2-5, with D perhaps TRBD1 (5 bases). V was shortened by 2 bases and J by 5 bases, with 18 bases between the two germline ends. Per germline, CDR1 SEHNR and CDR2 FQNEAQ (reference sequence). There are 16 residues in the CDR3. The CDR3 DNA follows: TGTGCCAGCAGCTTATCGGGCGGCAGGGTCAGGGAGACCCAGTACTTC. Protein: CASSLSGGRVRETQYF.

This clone was picked up one time. This chain connects TRBV10-3 to TRBJ1-2; 7 positions agree with TRBD1. The germline gives CDR1 ENHRY, CDR2 SYGVKD. CDR3 length: 16 amino acids. Germline trimming cut 4 bases from V and 4 bases from J; bases unmatched to any gene: 12. CDR3 nucleotides: TGTGCCATCAGTGGACAGGGCGGTGGGAGTTCCTATGGCTACACCTTC. This gives the protein CAISGQGGGSSYGYTF.

V and J are TRBV7-6 and TRBJ2-3; D may be TRBD2 (7 bases). Trimming cost V 3 bases and J 2 bases, with 21 bases left between them. This CDR3 has 18 amino acids. From germline, CDR1 is SGHVS and CDR2 FNYEAQ. This chain's CDR3 is CASSFDRGGPGLTDTQYF. The CDR3 DNA reads as TGTGCCAGCAGCTTCGATAGGGGGGGACCTGGACTCACAGATACGCAGTATTTT.